Sequencing of this T cell receptor beta chain was carried out in a study of cytomegalovirus exposure and HLA in healthy donors. Study-wide background: An early release of data contained approximately 85 million unique TCRs, which came from HLA-typed donors.

The PCR ran on 60 Vbeta and 13 Jbeta primers. Measured with immunoSEQ multiplex PCR; TCRdb has only the in-frame clones, and not every one. The sample table sets out about 75,000 clones. The TCR was taken from a man aged 40-49 years in good health and CMV-seronegative. Sequencing was performed on PBMCs.

The CDR3 bases are TGTGCCAGTAGTCTACAGGGAGGGGATTCCGCCTACGAGCAGTACTTC. It yields the protein CASSLQGGDSAYEQYF. The chain recombines TRBV19 with TRBJ2-7; D possibly corresponds to TRBD2 (7 bases). The length of the CDR3 is 16 residues. Trimming cost V 5 bases and J 2 bases, with 19 bases left between them. CDR1 LNHDA and CDR2 SQIVND come from the germline V gene (reference sequence).